This is a list of T cell receptor beta chains from one sample in a study of shared clonotypes between healthy human individuals. TCRdb's table, derived via immunoSEQ multiplex PCR, lists solely in-frame clones and lacks some. The sample has about 1.5 million clones; approximately 98% are singletons. Specimen: naive CD4+ T cells sorted from blood. These receptors were obtained from a man aged 30 to 45 in good health. The CDR3 runs from the conserved cysteine through the conserved F or W. The D gene is left open where the match is weak.

TRBJ2-7,TRBV6-1,NA,15,CASRTSPRGPYEQYF
TRBJ2-7,TRBV7-2,NA,13,CASSLQGYYEQYF
TRBJ2-2,TRBV7-8,NA,17,CASSRRGRMTNTGELFF
TRBJ1-1,TRBV9,NA,14,CASSVVSLGTEAFF
TRBJ2-7,TRBV28,TRBD1,15,CASSLLQGDAYEQYF
TRBJ2-1,TRBV5-1,TRBD2,17,CASSWGLAASPYNEQFF
TRBJ2-5,TRBV2,TRBD2,17,CASSVSVGGRGGETQYF
TRBJ2-3,TRBV5-1,TRBD2,15,CASSGGTSGPDTQYF
TRBJ2-2,TRBV6-5,NA,15,CASSPPTVNTGELFF
TRBJ1-1,TRBV14,NA,13,CASSQNMNTEAFF
TRBJ2-3,TRBV28,TRBD2,16,CASSPPGLASSGTQYF
TRBJ2-1,TRBV9,NA,15,CASSVGTVLIDEQFF
TRBJ1-5,TRBV7-2,NA,14,CASSSSGVAHPQHF
TRBJ2-1,TRBV10-2,TRBD2,15,CASSRLAESINEQFF
TRBJ2-3,TRBV5-4,NA,12,CASSFPLDTQYF
TRBJ2-7,TRBV10-1,NA,16,CASSESRGSGDYEQYF
TRBJ2-5,TRBV7-2,NA,14,CASSLTRELKTQYF
TRBJ2-7,TRBV20-1,NA,11,CSARLLDEQYF
TRBJ2-3,TRBV15,TRBD2,17,CATSQGDSGRVADTQYF
TRBJ2-5,TRBV14,NA,12,CASSQRLETQYF
TRBJ1-4,TRBV29-1,NA,12,CSVKGGGEKLFF
TRBJ2-7,TRBV28,TRBD2,14,CASSFGLAAREQYF
TRBJ1-2,TRBV28,NA,12,CASSRQEDGYTF
TRBJ2-5,TRBV13,NA,14,CASSPWASQETQYF
TRBJ2-1,TRBV6-5,NA,12,CASRSVYNEQFF
TRBJ2-7,TRBV6-5,TRBD1,14,CASSRQGVGYEQYF
TRBJ1-1,TRBV5-1,NA,15,CASSFSGVGSTEAFF
TRBJ1-4,TRBV18,NA,16,CASSRAGLAANEKLFF
TRBJ2-1,TRBV18,NA,18,CASSPLPSQDTSYNEQFF
TRBJ2-1,TRBV15,NA,14,CATSRRLDYNEQFF
TRBJ1-2,TRBV29-1,NA,14,CCTRRGDLSYGYTF
TRBJ2-5,TRBV12-5,TRBD2,19,CASGLGRGGLAGEGETQYF
TRBJ2-3,TRBV9,TRBD2,17,CASSVDLAGGPVDTQYF
TRBJ2-2,TRBV9,TRBD2,21,CASSPWGSAGLAGGNTGELFF
TRBJ2-3,TRBV5-1,NA,14,CASSLAGRPDTQYF
TRBJ2-7,TRBV25-1,NA,14,CASRGTGFAYEQYF
TRBJ2-5,TRBV30,NA,16,CAWTRIGVGYQETQYF